The present entry profiles one T cell receptor beta chain with its context. Original data processing: From reference gene primer amplification, estimates of nucleated cell counts were derived. Method: immunoSEQ multiplex PCR; TCRdb's copy keeps in-frame clones and lacks some. That table gives V, J and clone size, and the DNA gave D and trimming. The table has some 9,000 clones, over 70% seen once. CDR3 length equals 14 residues. The germline V gene has CDR1 DFQATT and CDR2 SNEGSKA (reference sequence). V was shortened by 3 bases and J by 4 bases, with 15 bases between the two germline ends. The data were taken from a study of blood T cell repertoires in COVID-19. Study context: Acute and convalescent COVID-19 specimens originated in the United States, Italy and Spain. T cells, B-cell-depleted T cells, or PBMCs provided the cDNA or gDNA that served as material.

V usage is TRBV20-1 and J usage is TRBJ1-1, with D possibly being TRBD1 (6 bases). This TCR came from an older man with active COVID-19. The sample consisted of peripheral blood. The CDR3 DNA is TGCAGTGCTAGTTTAAGCAGGGGTGGCACTGAAGCTTTCTTT. It is translated as CSASLSRGGTEAFF.